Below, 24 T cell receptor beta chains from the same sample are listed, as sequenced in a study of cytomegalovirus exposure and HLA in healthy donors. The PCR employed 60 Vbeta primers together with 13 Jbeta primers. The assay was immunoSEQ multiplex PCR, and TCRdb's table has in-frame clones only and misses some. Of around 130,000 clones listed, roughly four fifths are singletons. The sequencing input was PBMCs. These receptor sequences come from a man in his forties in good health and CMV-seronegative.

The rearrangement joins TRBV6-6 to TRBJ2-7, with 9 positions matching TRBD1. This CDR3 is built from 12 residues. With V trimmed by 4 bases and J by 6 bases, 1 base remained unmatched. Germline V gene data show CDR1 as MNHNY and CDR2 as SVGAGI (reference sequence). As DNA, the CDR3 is TGTGCCAGCAGTTCGACAGGGGGCGAGCAGTACTTC. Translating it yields CASSSTGGEQYF.

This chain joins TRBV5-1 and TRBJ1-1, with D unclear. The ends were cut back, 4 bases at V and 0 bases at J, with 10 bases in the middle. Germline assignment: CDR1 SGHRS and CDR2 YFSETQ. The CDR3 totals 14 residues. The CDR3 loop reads CASSTTALNTEAFF. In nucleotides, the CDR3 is TGCGCCAGCAGCACCACAGCCTTGAACACTGAAGCTTTCTTT.

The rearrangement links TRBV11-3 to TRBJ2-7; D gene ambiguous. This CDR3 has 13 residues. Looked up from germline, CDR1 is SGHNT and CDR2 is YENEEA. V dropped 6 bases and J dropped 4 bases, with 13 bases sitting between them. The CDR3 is CASSITEAYEQYF. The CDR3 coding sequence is TGTGCCAGCAGTATCACCGAGGCATACGAGCAGTACTTC.

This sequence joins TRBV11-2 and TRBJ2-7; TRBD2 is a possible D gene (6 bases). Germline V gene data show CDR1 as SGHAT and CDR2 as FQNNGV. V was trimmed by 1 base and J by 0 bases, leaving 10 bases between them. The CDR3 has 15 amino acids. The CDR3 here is CASSLVPSASYEQYF. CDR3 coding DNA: TGTGCCAGCAGCTTAGTTCCTAGCGCCTCCTACGAGCAGTACTTC.

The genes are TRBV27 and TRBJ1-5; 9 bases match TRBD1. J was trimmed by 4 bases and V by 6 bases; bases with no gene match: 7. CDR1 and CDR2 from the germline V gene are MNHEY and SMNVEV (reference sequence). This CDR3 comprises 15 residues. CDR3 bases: TGTGCCAGCAGACAGGGGGCTTTCGGTAATCAGCCCCAGCATTTT. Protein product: CASRQGAFGNQPQHF.

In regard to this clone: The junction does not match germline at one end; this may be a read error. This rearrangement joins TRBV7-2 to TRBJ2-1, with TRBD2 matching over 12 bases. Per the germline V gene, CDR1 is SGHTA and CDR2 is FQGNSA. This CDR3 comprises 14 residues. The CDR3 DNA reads TGTGCCAGCAGCCTAGCGGGGGGGCTGGATGAGCAGTTCTTC. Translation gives CASSLAGGLDEQFF.

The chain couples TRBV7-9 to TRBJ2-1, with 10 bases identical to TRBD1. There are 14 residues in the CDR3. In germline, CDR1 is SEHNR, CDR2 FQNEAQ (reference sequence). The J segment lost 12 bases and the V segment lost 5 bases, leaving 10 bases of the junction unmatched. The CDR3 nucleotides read TGTGCCAGCAGCCATCCGACAGGGGGCAAAGGGCAGTTCTTC. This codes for CASSHPTGGKGQFF.

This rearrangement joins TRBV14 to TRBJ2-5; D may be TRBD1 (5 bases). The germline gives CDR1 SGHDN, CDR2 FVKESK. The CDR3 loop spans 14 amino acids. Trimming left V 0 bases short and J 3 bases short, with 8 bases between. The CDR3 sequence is CASSQDSGKETQYF. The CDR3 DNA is TGTGCCAGCAGCCAAGACTCAGGGAAAGAGACCCAGTACTTC.

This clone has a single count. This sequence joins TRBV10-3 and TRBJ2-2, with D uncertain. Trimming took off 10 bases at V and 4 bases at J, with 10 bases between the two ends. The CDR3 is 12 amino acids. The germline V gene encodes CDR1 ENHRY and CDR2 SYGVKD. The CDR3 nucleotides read TGTGCCACCGGGTCAAGCACCGGGGAGCTGTTTTTT. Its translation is CATGSSTGELFF.

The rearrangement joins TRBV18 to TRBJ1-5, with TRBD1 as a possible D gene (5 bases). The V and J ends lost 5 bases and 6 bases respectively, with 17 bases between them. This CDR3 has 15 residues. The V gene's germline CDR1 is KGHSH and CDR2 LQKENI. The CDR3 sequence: CASSLQEGRGQPQHF. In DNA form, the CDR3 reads TGTGCCAGCTCATTACAGGAGGGGCGAGGTCAGCCCCAGCATTTT.

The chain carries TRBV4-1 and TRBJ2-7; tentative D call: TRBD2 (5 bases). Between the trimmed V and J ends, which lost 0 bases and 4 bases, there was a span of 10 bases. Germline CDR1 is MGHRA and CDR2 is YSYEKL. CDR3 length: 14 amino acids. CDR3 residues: CASSQELGGYEQYF. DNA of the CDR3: TGCGCCAGCAGCCAAGAGCTGGGCGGGTACGAGCAGTACTTC.

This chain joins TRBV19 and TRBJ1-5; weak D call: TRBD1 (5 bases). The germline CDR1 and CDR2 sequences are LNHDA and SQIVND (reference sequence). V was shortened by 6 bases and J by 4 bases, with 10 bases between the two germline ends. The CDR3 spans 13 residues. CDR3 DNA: TGTGCCAGTAGGCTACAGGAGAATCAGCCCCAGCATTTT. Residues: CASRLQENQPQHF.

The CDR3 spells CAWSSTGVNGYTF. The CDR3 DNA reads TGTGCCTGGAGTTCGACAGGAGTTAATGGCTACACCTTC. The chain is built from TRBV30 and TRBJ1-2; D is possibly TRBD1 (6 bases). Deletions cut 2 bases from V and 6 bases from J, with 13 bases between. CDR1 and CDR2 (germline): GTSNPN, SVGIG (reference sequence). CDR3 length equals 13 residues.

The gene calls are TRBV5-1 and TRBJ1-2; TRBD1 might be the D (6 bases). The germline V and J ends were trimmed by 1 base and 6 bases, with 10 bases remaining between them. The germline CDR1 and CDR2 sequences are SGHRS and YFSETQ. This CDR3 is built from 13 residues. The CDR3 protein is CASSLRRGHGYTF. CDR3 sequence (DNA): TGCGCCAGCAGCTTGAGGCGGGGGCATGGCTACACCTTC.

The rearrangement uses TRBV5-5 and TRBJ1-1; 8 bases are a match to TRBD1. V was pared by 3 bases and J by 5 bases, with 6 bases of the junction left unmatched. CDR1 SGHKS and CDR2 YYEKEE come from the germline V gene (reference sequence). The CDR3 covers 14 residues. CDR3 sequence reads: CASSWTGKGTEAFF. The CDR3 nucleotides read TGTGCCAGCAGCTGGACAGGGAAGGGGACTGAAGCTTTCTTT.

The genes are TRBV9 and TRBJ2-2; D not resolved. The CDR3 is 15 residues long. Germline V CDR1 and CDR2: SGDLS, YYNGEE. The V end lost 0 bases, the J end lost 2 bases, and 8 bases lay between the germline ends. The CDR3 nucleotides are TGTGCCAGCAGCGTAGGCCAGACAAACACCGGGGAGCTGTTTTTT. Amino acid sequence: CASSVGQTNTGELFF.

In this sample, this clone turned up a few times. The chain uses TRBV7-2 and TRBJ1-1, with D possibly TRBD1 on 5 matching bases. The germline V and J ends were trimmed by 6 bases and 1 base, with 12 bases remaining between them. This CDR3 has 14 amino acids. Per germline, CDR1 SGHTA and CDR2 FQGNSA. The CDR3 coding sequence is TGTGCCAGCAGTTATCAGGGCGGGAACACTGAAGCTTTCTTT. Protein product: CASSYQGGNTEAFF. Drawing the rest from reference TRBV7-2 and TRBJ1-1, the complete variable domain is GAGVSQSPSNKVTEKGKDVELRCDPISGHTALYWYRQSLGQGLEFLIYFQGNSAPDKSGLPSDRFSAERTGGSVSTLTIQRTQQEDSAVYLCASSYQGGNTEAFFGQGTRLTVV.

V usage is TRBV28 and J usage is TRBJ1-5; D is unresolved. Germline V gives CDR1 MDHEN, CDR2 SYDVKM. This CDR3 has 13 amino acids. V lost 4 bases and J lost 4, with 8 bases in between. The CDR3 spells CASSSLLNQPQHF. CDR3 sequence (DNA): TGTGCCAGCAGTTCTCTACTAAATCAGCCCCAGCATTTT.

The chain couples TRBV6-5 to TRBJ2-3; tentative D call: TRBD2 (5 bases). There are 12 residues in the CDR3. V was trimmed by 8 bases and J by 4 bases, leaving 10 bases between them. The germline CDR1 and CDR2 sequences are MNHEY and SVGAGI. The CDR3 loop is CASRRGSDTQYF. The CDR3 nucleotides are TGTGCCAGCCGACGAGGGTCAGATACGCAGTATTTT.

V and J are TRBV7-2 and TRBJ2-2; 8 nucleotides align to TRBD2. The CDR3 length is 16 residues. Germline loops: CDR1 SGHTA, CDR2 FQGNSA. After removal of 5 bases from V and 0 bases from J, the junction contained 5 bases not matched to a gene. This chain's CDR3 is CASSPTGGANTGELFF. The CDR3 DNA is TGTGCCAGCAGCCCCACGGGAGGGGCGAACACCGGGGAGCTGTTTTTT.

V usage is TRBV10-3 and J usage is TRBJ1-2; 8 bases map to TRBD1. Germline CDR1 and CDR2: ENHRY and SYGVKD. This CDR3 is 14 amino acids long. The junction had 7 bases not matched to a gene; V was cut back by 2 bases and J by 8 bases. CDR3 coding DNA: TGTGCCATCAGTGAGCAGACAGGGGTGGGCGGCTACACCTTC. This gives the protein CAISEQTGVGGYTF.

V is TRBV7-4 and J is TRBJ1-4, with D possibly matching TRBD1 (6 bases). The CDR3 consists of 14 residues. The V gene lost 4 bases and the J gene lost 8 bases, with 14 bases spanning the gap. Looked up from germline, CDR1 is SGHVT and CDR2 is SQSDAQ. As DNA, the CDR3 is TGTGCCAGCAGCTATGGTGGGAGGGGGGAAAAACTGTTTTTT. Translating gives CASSYGGRGEKLFF.

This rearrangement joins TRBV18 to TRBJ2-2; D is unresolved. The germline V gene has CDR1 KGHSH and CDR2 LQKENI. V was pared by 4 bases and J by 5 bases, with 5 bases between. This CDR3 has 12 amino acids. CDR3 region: CASSLRTGELFF. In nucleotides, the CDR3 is TGTGCCAGCTCACTCAGAACCGGGGAGCTGTTTTTT.

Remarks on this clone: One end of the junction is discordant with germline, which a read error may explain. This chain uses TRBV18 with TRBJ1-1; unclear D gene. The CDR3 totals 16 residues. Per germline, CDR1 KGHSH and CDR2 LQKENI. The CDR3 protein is CASSPPGQPRDTEAFF. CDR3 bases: TGTGCCAGCTCCCCACCGGGCCAACCGAGGGACACTGAAGCTTTCTTT. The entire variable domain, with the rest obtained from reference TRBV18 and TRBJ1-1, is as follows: NAGVMQNPRHLVRRRGQEARLRCSPMKGHSHVYWYRQLPEEGLKFMVYLQKENIIDESGMPKERFSAEFPKEGPSILRIQQVVRGDSAAYFCASSPPGQPRDTEAFFGQGTRLTVV.